A single sample gave rise to the 31 T cell receptor beta chains below, sequenced in a study of post-analysis software for immune sequencing data. Study-wide points: Higher frequency in patients than in controls was seen for roughly five TRBV segments, with TRBV5-6, TRBV5-1 and TRBV20-1 among them.

Their antigens are not known. Prepared TCR beta cDNA libraries contained unique molecular identifiers. TCRdb analysed the PCR reads with MiXCR anew, one entry per CDR3 protein. The sample lists roughly 620,000 distinct CDR3 sequences, 40% to 50% occurring once. Sequencing was performed on blood. The receptors were gathered from a girl aged 10 to 17 with multiple sclerosis.

In its sample, this clonotype was seen a few times. The chain employs TRBV4-2 and TRBJ2-7, with D possibly being TRBD2 (5 bases). V lost 0 bases and J lost 0, with 9 bases in between. The CDR3 consists of 15 residues. CDR1 and CDR2 (germline): LGHNA, YNFKEQ. In nucleotides, the CDR3 is TGTGCCAGCAGCCAAGAGGGAGACACCTCCTACGAGCAGTACTTC. Its protein product is CASSQEGDTSYEQYF.

A word on this clonotype: At one boundary the junction diverges from the germline segment, which might be a read error. The chain employs TRBV4-1 and TRBJ1-2; 8 nucleotides line up with TRBD1. Germline V gene sequence: CDR1 MGHRA, CDR2 YSYEKL. The CDR3 contains 14 residues. CDR3 nucleotide sequence: TGCGCCAGCAGCCGCGGACAGGGTCTCTATGGCAACACCTTC. This codes for CASSRGQGLYGNTF.

In its sample, this clonotype was seen a few times. The genes are TRBV5-1 and TRBJ2-5, with 8 bases that match TRBD2. The ends lost 0 bases at V and 1 base at J; junction bases unmatched: 5. The CDR3 is 16 amino acids. CDR1 and CDR2 (germline): SGHRS, YFSETQ. Written as DNA, the CDR3 is TGCGCCAGCAGCTTGGGGAGCGGGGGACTCCAAGAGACCCAGTACTTC. Amino acids: CASSLGSGGLQETQYF.

J is TRBJ2-1 and V is TRBV20-1; the D call may be TRBD1 or TRBD2 (5 bases each). The germline V gene has CDR1 DFQATT and CDR2 SNEGSKA (reference sequence). Trimming pared 1 base from V and 4 bases from J, leaving 11 bases between. This CDR3 has 14 amino acids. The CDR3 nucleotides read TGCAGTGCTAGAGGCCCGGGGCAGTACAATGAGCAGTTCTTC. Translating it yields CSARGPGQYNEQFF.

The rearrangement links TRBV27 to TRBJ1-2; 10 positions match TRBD1. The V gene's germline CDR1 is MNHEY and CDR2 SMNVEV (reference sequence). The CDR3 is made up of 15 amino acids. The V segment lost 5 bases and the J segment 6 bases; nucleotides outside the gene matches: 9. The CDR3 nucleotides read TGTGCCAGCAGTAAGTCCGGACAGGGGGTTCATGGCTACACCTTC. Translating gives CASSKSGQGVHGYTF.

This clonotype appeared once. This chain uses TRBV20-1 with TRBJ1-5; 8 bases align to TRBD1. Germline assignment: CDR1 DFQATT and CDR2 SNEGSKA (reference sequence). Germline trimming cut 3 bases from V and 5 bases from J; bases unmatched to any gene: 6. This CDR3 has 14 amino acids. The CDR3 loop is CSASHRGGDQPQHF. As DNA, the CDR3 is TGCAGTGCTAGCCACAGGGGGGGGGATCAGCCCCAGCATTTT.

The chain carries TRBV29-1 and TRBJ2-4, with TRBD2 matching over 8 bases. The DNA end favors TRBJ2-7, so the J call may be wrong. Germline CDR1 is SQVTM and CDR2 is ANQGSEA. CDR3 length equals 14 residues. This CDR3 is CSVAHVAGGGEQYF. Written as DNA, the CDR3 is TGCAGCGTTGCCCATGTGGCGGGAGGAGGCGAGCAGTACTTC.

This chain connects TRBV5-1 to TRBJ2-5, with 7 bases matching TRBD2. Per germline, CDR1 SGHRS and CDR2 YFSETQ. The CDR3 totals 12 residues. J was trimmed by 4 bases and V by 4 bases; bases with no gene match: 1. The CDR3 region is CASSREVETQYF. CDR3 nucleotide sequence: TGCGCCAGCAGCCGGGAGGTAGAGACCCAGTACTTC.

The rearrangement joins TRBV12-3 or TRBV12-4 to TRBJ1-2; 7 nucleotides line up with TRBD1. The CDR3 loop spans 14 amino acids. J was trimmed by 4 bases and V by 5 bases; bases with no gene match: 7. This CDR3 reads CASSRGQTPYGYTF. CDR3 in DNA: TGTGCCAGCAGTAGGGGACAGACACCCTATGGCTACACCTTC.

The chain carries TRBV10-3 and TRBJ1-2; D may be TRBD1 (5 bases). This CDR3 contains 13 residues. Between the trimmed V and J ends, which lost 4 bases and 0 bases, there was a span of 6 bases. Germline CDR1 ENHRY, CDR2 SYGVKD. This chain's CDR3 is CAISGQSNYGYTF. The CDR3 nucleotides are TGTGCCATCAGTGGACAGTCTAACTATGGCTACACCTTC.

The J gene is TRBJ1-2, the V gene TRBV5-1; 9 bases are shared with TRBD1. V dropped 4 bases and J dropped 4; count of bases not matched to a gene: 8. CDR3 length: 15 residues. Germline assignment: CDR1 SGHRS and CDR2 YFSETQ. DNA for the CDR3: TGCGCCAGCAGCGAGCCCGGGACAGGGCTCTATGGCTACACCTTC. Its translation is CASSEPGTGLYGYTF.

The J gene is TRBJ2-1, the V gene TRBV5-1; no clear D. This CDR3 is 16 amino acids long. V dropped 0 bases and J dropped 4 bases, with 14 bases sitting between them. Germline V gene data show CDR1 as SGHRS and CDR2 as YFSETQ. The CDR3 coding sequence is TGCGCCAGCAGCTTGGCTTCCACTTCGTTTTACAATGAGCAGTTCTTC. As protein: CASSLASTSFYNEQFF.

This clonotype was found once. Germline and junction disagree at one end, which may indicate a read error. This chain connects TRBV10-3 to TRBJ2-1, with D possibly being TRBD2 (5 bases). CDR3 length equals 17 residues. Germline CDR1 ENHRY, CDR2 SYGVKD. The CDR3 sequence is CPISVDYRSSVDNEQFF. DNA for the CDR3: TGTCCCATCAGTGTCGACTATCGGAGTAGCGTGGACAATGAGCAGTTCTTC.

This chain links TRBV7-2 with TRBJ1-6, with 7 positions matching TRBD1. The CDR3 length is 15 residues. V was pared by 5 bases and J by 9 bases, with 10 bases of the junction left unmatched. CDR1 and CDR2 from the germline V gene are SGHTA and FQGNSA. This chain's CDR3 is CASSQGGSFGSPLHF. In DNA form, the CDR3 reads TGTGCCAGCAGCCAGGGGGGATCTTTCGGTTCACCCCTCCACTTT.

The table lists this clonotype with a few counts. This rearrangement joins TRBV28 to TRBJ1-1; unclear D gene. Trimming took 6 bases from V and 7 from J, leaving 9 bases between them. Germline V gene sequence: CDR1 MDHEN, CDR2 SYDVKM. This CDR3 has 11 amino acids. CDR3 nucleotide sequence: TGTGCCAGCAGCTCGGCCATTGAAGCTTTCTTT. This gives the protein CASSSAIEAFF.

The chain has TRBV12-3 or TRBV12-4 and TRBJ2-2; D is perhaps TRBD1 (6 bases). The CDR3 runs to 15 residues. V was shortened by 3 bases and J by 0 bases, with 8 bases between the two germline ends. The CDR3 region is CASSFRQANTGELFF. The CDR3 DNA reads TGTGCCAGCAGTTTTAGACAGGCGAACACCGGGGAGCTGTTTTTT.

This clonotype has more than one count but fewer than ten. The V call is TRBV11-2, the J call TRBJ1-1; the D is unclear. V lost 4 bases and J lost 1, with 10 bases in between. This CDR3 spans 14 amino acids. Germline lookup yields CDR1 SGHAT and CDR2 FQNNGV. This CDR3 reads CASSSVRGNTEAFF. CDR3 DNA: TGTGCCAGCAGCTCTGTTCGGGGGAACACTGAAGCTTTCTTT.

This chain connects TRBV12-3 or TRBV12-4 to TRBJ2-3, with TRBD1 identical over 7 bases. The CDR3 extends over 13 amino acids. Trimming removed 5 bases from V and 5 bases from J; junction bases left unmatched: 4. The CDR3 DNA follows: TGTGCCAGCAGTACCCGGACAGGAGATACGCAGTATTTT. Residues: CASSTRTGDTQYF.

This rearrangement joins TRBV12-3 or TRBV12-4 to TRBJ1-5, with a tentative D call TRBD1 (5 bases). The CDR3 length is 17 residues. The ends were cut back, 3 bases at V and 4 bases at J, with 19 bases in the middle. CDR3 nucleotides: TGTGCCAGCAGTTTCGGCCACCTCATTAGGGGTAATCAGCCCCAGCATTTT. Translated, it gives CASSFGHLIRGNQPQHF.

This chain links TRBV7-9 with TRBJ2-5; 8 nucleotides agree with TRBD2. The J call could be wrong; TRBJ2-7 is a better fit for the DNA end. Looked up from germline, CDR1 is SEHNR and CDR2 is FQNEAQ (reference sequence). This CDR3 spans 13 amino acids. CDR3: CASSFREGDEQYF. The CDR3 bases are TGTGCCAGCAGCTTCCGGGAGGGTGACGAGCAGTACTTC.

This clonotype was seen a few times. The CDR3 loop is CASSPLAGAGDEQFF. CDR3 bases: TGCGCCAGCAGCCCTTTAGCGGGGGCCGGCGATGAGCAGTTCTTC. The genes are TRBV5-1 and TRBJ2-1; 9 bases align to TRBD2. Germline CDR1 reads SGHRS; CDR2 reads YFSETQ. Losses at the gene ends were 4 bases for V and 8 bases for J; bases not matched to a gene: 10. The CDR3 contains 15 residues. Combining the CDR3 with reference TRBV5-1 and TRBJ2-1 gives the whole variable domain KAGVTQTPRYLIKTRGQQVTLSCSPISGHRSVSWYQQTPGQGLQFLFEYFSETQRNKGNFPGRFSGRQFSNSRSEMNVSTLELGDSALYLCASSPLAGAGDEQFFGPGTRLTVL.

This clonotype was counted at least ten times. The chain couples TRBV12-3 or TRBV12-4 to TRBJ2-7; 14 nucleotides match TRBD2. Trimming at V came to 6 bases and at J to 5 bases, leaving 3 bases not matched to a gene. The length of the CDR3 is 14 residues. The CDR3 bases are TGTGCCAGCAGCCCGGGACTAGCGGGGGACGAGCAGTACTTC. Protein: CASSPGLAGDEQYF.

CDR3 DNA: TGCGCCAGCAGCTTAGTTGGTAAGGGTAACGAGCAGTACTTC. Residues: CASSLVGKGNEQYF. The chain couples TRBV5-1 to TRBJ2-7; D not certain. CDR3 length: 14 amino acids. CDR1 and CDR2 (germline): SGHRS, YFSETQ. V lost 2 bases to trimming and J lost 5 bases, with 14 bases between them.

A few counts support this clonotype. The chain recombines TRBV11-2 with TRBJ2-5, with TRBD2 as a possible D gene (5 bases). This CDR3 contains 15 residues. Trimming left V 7 bases short and J 5 bases short, with 20 bases between. Germline loops: CDR1 SGHAT, CDR2 FQNNGV. In nucleotides, the CDR3 is TGTGCCAGCACCCAGGACTGGGGATTCGGTGAGACCCAGTACTTC. It codes for CASTQDWGFGETQYF. Full variable domain (outside the CDR3, taken from reference TRBV11-2 and TRBJ2-5): EAGVAQSPRYKIIEKRQSVAFWCNPISGHATLYWYQQILGQGPKLLIQFQNNGVVDDSQLPKDRFSAERLKGVDSTLKIQPAKLEDSAVYLCASTQDWGFGETQYFGPGTRLLVL.

V usage is TRBV3-1 and J usage is TRBJ1-2; a weak D match, TRBD1 (6 bases). The CDR3 spans 16 residues. The ends were cut back, 5 bases at V and 7 bases at J, with 23 bases in the middle. Germline V lookup: CDR1 LGHDT, CDR2 YNNKEL (reference sequence). The CDR3 is CASSSAGTPLSSGYTF. The DNA for the CDR3 is TGTGCCAGCAGCTCCGCCGGGACACCCTTATCAAGTGGCTACACCTTC.

This clonotype occurred a few times. The chain joins TRBV12-3 or TRBV12-4 to TRBJ2-5; D gene uncertain. This CDR3 contains 14 residues. Trimming took off 5 bases at V and 0 bases at J, with 10 bases between the two ends. This chain's CDR3 is CASSRGSYQETQYF. The CDR3 DNA sequence: TGTGCCAGCAGTCGAGGATCATACCAAGAGACCCAGTACTTC.

CDR3 sequence (DNA): TGTGCCAGCAGTTACTCGGGAGCAATGACCTACGAGCAGTACTTC. Protein sequence: CASSYSGAMTYEQYF. The chain is built from TRBV6-6 and TRBJ2-7; tentative D call: TRBD2 (5 bases). Germline V CDR1 and CDR2: MNHNY, SVGAGI (reference sequence). The CDR3 is made up of 15 amino acids. V dropped 0 bases and J dropped 2 bases, with 11 bases sitting between them.

This clonotype was seen ten or more times. The CDR3: CASSQSLSKAQETQYF. CDR3 nucleotides: TGTGCCAGCAGCCAATCTCTCTCAAAGGCCCAAGAGACCCAGTACTTC. V and J are TRBV3-1 and TRBJ2-5; D unclear. From germline, CDR1 is LGHDT and CDR2 YNNKEL (reference sequence). Between the trimmed V and J ends, which lost 2 bases and 1 base, there was a span of 14 bases. The CDR3 is 16 amino acids.

This clonotype has only a few counts. The rearrangement joins TRBV27 to TRBJ2-3; a possible D gene is TRBD1 (6 bases). Germline lookup yields CDR1 MNHEY and CDR2 SMNVEV (reference sequence). Trimming stripped 0 bases from V and 2 bases from J, with 15 bases between. This CDR3 region has 17 residues. CDR3 amino acids: CASSLSLAGAYTDTQYF. The CDR3 region has the DNA TGTGCCAGCAGTTTATCGCTCGCAGGGGCATACACAGATACGCAGTATTTT.

This sequence joins TRBV4-1 and TRBJ1-1; TRBD1 agrees at 8 bases. With 1 base clipped from V and 5 bases from J, the junction kept 6 bases outside the gene matches. The CDR3 contains 15 residues. Looked up from germline, CDR1 is MGHRA and CDR2 is YSYEKL. Here the CDR3 DNA reads TGCGCCAGCAGCCAAGTGGAGACAGGGGATACTGAAGCTTTCTTT. This encodes CASSQVETGDTEAFF.

CDR3 sequence: CSAFNRGGQPQHF. CDR3 coding DNA: TGCAGTGCCTTCAACCGAGGGGGACAGCCCCAGCATTTT. The J gene is TRBJ1-5, the V gene TRBV20-1; D is perhaps TRBD1 (6 bases). This CDR3 contains 13 residues. CDR1 and CDR2 (germline): DFQATT, SNEGSKA (reference sequence). The V end was cut by 6 bases, the J end by 7 bases, with 16 bases between.